This T cell receptor beta chain derives from a study of neurological immune-mediated disorders. This clonotype was recorded at least ten times. A single record per CDR3 protein comes from TCRdb applying MiXCR to the 5' RACE reads. The sample comprises about 66,000 distinct CDR3 sequences, almost 3.5% of which are singletons, and more than 3% rests with the top ten. The CDR3 has 15 amino acids. J lost 3 bases, V lost 0 bases, and 5 bases had no gene match. CDR1 SGHRS and CDR2 YFSETQ come from the germline V gene. Input material: PBMCs. The receptor was derived from a man between 35 and 55 years old with multiple sclerosis. The chain employs TRBV5-1 and TRBJ2-7; 8 bases are a match to TRBD1. The CDR3 sequence: CASSLVATGDYEQYF. Written as DNA, the CDR3 is TGCGCCAGCAGCTTGGTCGCGACAGGGGACTACGAGCAGTACTTC.